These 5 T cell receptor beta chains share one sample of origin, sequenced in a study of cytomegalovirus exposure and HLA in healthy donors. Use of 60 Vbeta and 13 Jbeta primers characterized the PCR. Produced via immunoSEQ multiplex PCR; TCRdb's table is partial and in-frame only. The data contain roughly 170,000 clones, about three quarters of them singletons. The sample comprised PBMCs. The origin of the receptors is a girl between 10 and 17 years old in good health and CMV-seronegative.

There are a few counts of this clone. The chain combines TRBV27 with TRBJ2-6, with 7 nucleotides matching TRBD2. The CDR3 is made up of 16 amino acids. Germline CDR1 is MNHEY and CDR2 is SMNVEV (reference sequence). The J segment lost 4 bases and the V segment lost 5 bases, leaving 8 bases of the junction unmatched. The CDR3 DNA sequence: TGTGCCAGCAGTCCCATGGGGGGGAGAGGGGCCAACGTCCTGACTTTC. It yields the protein CASSPMGGRGANVLTF. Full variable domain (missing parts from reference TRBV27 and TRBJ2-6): EAQVTQNPRYLITVTGKKLTVTCSQNMNHEYMSWYRQDPGLGLRQIYYSMNVEVTDKGDVPEGYKVSRKEKRNFPLILESPSPNQTSLYFCASSPMGGRGANVLTFGAGSRLTVL.

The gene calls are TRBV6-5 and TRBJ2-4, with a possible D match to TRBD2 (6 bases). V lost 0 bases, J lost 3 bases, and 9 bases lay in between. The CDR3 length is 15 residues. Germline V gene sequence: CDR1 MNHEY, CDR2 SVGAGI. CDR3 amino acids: CASSYSGGDKNIQYF. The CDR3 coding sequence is TGTGCCAGCAGTTACTCCGGGGGTGACAAAAACATTCAGTACTTC.

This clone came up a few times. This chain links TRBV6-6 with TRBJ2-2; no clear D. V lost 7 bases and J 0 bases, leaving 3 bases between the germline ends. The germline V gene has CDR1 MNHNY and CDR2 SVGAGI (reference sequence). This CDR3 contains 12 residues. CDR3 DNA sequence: TGTGCCAGCACTCCGAACACCGGGGAGCTGTTTTTT. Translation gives CASTPNTGELFF.

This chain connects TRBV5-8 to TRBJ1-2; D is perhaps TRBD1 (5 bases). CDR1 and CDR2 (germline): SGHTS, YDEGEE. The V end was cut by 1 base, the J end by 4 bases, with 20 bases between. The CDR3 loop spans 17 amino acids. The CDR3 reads CASSLLQGGETIYGYTF. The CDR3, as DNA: TGTGCCAGCAGCTTGTTACAAGGAGGGGAAACCATCTATGGCTACACCTTC.

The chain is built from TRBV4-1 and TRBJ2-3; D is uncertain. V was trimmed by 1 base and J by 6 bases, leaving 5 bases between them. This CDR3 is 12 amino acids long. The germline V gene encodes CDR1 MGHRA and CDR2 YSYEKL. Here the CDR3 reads CASSQVLDTQYF. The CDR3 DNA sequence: TGCGCCAGCAGCCAAGTTCTTGATACGCAGTATTTT.